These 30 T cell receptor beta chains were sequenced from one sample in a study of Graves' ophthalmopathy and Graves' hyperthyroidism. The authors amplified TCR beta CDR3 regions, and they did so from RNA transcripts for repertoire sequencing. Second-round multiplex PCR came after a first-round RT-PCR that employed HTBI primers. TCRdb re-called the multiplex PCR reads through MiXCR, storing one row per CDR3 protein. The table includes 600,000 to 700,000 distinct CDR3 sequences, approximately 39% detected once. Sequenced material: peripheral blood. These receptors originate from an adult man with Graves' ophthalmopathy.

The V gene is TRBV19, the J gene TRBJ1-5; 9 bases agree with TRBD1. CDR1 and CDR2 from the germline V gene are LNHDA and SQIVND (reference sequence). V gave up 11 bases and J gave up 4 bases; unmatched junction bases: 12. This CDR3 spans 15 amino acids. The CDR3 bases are TGTGCCTGGAGTGTACGTGGGACAGGGAATCAGCCCCAGCATTTT. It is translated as CAWSVRGTGNQPQHF.

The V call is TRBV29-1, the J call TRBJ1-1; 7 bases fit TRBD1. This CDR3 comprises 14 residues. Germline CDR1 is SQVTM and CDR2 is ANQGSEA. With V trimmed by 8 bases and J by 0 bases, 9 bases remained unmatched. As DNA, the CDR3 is TGCAGCACAGAGACAGGGAACATGAACACTGAAGCTTTCTTT. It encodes CSTETGNMNTEAFF.

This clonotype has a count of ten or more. CDR3 in amino acids: CATSDLPGQGLETQYF. CDR3 nucleotide sequence: TGTGCCACCAGTGATCTTCCGGGGCAGGGATTAGAGACCCAGTACTTC. V usage is TRBV24-1 and J usage is TRBJ2-5, with D possibly being TRBD1 or TRBD2 (5 bases each). Germline CDR1 and CDR2: KGHDR and SFDVKD. The V and J ends lost 3 bases and 4 bases respectively, with 17 bases between them. The CDR3 runs 16 residues.

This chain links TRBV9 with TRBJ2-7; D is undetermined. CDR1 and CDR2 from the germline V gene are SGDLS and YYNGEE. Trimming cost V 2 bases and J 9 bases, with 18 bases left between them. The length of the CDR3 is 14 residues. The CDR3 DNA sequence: TGTGCCAGCAGCGTTGGCAGCCTCACAGATACGCAGTACTTC. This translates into CASSVGSLTDTQYF.

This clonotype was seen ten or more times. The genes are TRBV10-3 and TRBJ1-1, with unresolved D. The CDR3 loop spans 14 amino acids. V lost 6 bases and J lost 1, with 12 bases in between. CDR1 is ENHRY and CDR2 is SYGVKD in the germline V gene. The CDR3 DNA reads TGTGCCATCAGGGAGACATCCCAGAACACTGAAGCTTTCTTT. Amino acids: CAIRETSQNTEAFF.

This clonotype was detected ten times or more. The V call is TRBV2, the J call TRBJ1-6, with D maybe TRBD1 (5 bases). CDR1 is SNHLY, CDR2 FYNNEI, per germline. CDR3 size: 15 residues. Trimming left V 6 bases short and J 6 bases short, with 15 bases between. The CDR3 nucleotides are TGTGCCAGCAGGGGGACTTTGGGGGTTAATTCACCCCTCCACTTT. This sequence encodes CASRGTLGVNSPLHF. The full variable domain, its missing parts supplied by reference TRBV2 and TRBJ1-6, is EPEVTQTPSHQVTQMGQEVILRCVPISNHLYFYWYRQILGQKVEFLVSFYNNEISEKSEIFDDQFSVERPDGSNFTLKIRSTKLEDSAMYFCASRGTLGVNSPLHFGNGTRLTVT.

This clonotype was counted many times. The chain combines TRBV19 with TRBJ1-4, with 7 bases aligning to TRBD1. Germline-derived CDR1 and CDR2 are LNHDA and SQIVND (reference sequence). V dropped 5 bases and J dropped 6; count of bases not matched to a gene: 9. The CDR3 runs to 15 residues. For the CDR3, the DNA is TGTGCCAGTAGTGGACAGGCGGAGGGCGATGAAAAACTGTTTTTT. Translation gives CASSGQAEGDEKLFF.

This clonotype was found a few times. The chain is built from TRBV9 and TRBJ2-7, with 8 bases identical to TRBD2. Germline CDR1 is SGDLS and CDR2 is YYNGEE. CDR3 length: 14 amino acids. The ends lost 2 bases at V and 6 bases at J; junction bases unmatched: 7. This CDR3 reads CASSVSGGAVEQYF. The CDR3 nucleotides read TGTGCCAGCAGCGTCTCCGGGGGGGCGGTCGAGCAGTACTTC.

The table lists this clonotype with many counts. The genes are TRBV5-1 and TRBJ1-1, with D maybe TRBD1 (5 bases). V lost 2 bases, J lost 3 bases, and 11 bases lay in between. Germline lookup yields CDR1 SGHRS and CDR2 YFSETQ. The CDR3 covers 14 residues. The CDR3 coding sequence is TGCGCCAGCAGCTTAAGGGGCATTTACACTGAAGCTTTCTTT. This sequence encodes CASSLRGIYTEAFF. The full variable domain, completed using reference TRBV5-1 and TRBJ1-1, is KAGVTQTPRYLIKTRGQQVTLSCSPISGHRSVSWYQQTPGQGLQFLFEYFSETQRNKGNFPGRFSGRQFSNSRSEMNVSTLELGDSALYLCASSLRGIYTEAFFGQGTRLTVV.

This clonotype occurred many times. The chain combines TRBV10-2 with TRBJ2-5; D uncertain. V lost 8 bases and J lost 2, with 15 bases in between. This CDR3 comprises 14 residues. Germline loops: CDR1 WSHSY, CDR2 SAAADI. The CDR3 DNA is TGCGCCAGCGCCGGGCACTTGATTCAAGAGACCCAGTACTTC. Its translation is CASAGHLIQETQYF.

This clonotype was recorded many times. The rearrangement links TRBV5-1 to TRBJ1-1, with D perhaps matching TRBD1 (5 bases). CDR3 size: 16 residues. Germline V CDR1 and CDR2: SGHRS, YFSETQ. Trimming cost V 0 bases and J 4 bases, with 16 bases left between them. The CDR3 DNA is TGCGCCAGCAGCTTGGCAGGGAATTCGATTGGCACTGAAGCTTTCTTT. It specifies CASSLAGNSIGTEAFF.

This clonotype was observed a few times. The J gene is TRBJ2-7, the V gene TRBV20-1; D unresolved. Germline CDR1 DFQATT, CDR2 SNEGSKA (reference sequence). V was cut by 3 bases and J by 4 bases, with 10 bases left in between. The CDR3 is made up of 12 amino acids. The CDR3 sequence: CSASPKEYEQYF. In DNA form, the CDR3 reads TGCAGTGCTAGTCCAAAGGAGTACGAGCAGTACTTC.

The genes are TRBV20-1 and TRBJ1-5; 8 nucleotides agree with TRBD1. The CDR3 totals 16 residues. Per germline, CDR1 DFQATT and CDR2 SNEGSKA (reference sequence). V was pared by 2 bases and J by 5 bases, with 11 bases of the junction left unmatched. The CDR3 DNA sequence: TGCAGTGCTAGAAAGGGCCGACAGGGGTGGGATCAGCCCCAGCATTTT. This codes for CSARKGRQGWDQPQHF.

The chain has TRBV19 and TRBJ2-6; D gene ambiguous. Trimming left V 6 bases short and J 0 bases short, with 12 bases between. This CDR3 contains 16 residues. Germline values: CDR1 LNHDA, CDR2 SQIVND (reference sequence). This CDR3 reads CASRPPHSSGANVLTF. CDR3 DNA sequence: TGTGCCAGTAGGCCCCCCCACAGCTCTGGGGCCAACGTCCTGACTTTC.

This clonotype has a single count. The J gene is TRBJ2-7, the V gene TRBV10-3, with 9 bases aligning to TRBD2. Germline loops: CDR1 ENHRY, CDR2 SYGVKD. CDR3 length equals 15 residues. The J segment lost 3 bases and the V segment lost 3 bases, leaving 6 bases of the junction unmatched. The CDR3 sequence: CAISDRASGDYEQYF. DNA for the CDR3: TGTGCCATCAGTGATAGGGCTAGCGGGGACTACGAGCAGTACTTC.

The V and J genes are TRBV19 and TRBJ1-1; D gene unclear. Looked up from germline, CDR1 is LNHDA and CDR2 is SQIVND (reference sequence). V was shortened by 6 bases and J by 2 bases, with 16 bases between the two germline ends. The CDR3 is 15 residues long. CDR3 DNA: TGTGCCAGTAGCCGAACCCTCAGAATTAACACTGAAGCTTTCTTT. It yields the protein CASSRTLRINTEAFF. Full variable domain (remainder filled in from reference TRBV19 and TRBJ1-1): DGGITQSPKYLFRKEGQNVTLSCEQNLNHDAMYWYRQDPGQGLRLIYYSQIVNDFQKGDIAEGYSVSREKKESFPLTVTSAQKNPTAFYLCASSRTLRINTEAFFGQGTRLTVV.

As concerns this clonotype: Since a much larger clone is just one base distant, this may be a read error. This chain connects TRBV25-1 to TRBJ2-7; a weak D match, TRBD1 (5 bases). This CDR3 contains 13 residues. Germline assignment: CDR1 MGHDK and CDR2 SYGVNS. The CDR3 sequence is CASSDNRTYKQYF. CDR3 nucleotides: TGTGCCAGCAGTGATAACAGGACCTACAAGCAGTACTTC.

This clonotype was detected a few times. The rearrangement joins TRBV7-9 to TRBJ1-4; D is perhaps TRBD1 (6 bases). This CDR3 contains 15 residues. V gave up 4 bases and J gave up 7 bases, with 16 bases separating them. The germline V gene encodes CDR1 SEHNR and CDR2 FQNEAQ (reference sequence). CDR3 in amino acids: CASSSGGAQGEKLFF. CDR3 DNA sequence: TGTGCCAGCAGCTCCGGGGGGGCGCAGGGTGAAAAACTGTTTTTT. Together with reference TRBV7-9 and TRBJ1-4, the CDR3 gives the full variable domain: DTGVSQNPRHKITKRGQNVTFRCDPISEHNRLYWYRQTLGQGPEFLTYFQNEAQLEKSRLLSDRFSAERPKGSFSTLEIQRTEQGDSAMYLCASSSGGAQGEKLFFGSGTQLSVL.

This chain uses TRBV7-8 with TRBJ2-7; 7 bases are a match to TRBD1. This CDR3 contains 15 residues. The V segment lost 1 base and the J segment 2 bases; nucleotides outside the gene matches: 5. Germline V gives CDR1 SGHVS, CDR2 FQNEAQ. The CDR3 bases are TGTGCCAGCAGCTTAGACAGGGGCGTCCCCTACGAGCAGTACTTC. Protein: CASSLDRGVPYEQYF. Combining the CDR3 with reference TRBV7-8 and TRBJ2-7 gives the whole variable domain GAGVSQSPRYKVAKRGQDVALRCDPISGHVSLFWYQQALGQGPEFLTYFQNEAQLDKSGLPSDRFFAERPEGSVSTLKIQRTQQEDSAVYLCASSLDRGVPYEQYFGPGTRLTVT.

The CDR3 sequence: CASSGDRGETEAFF. The CDR3 DNA is TGTGCCAGCAGCGGAGACAGGGGTGAGACTGAAGCTTTCTTT. The chain joins TRBV9 to TRBJ1-1; 8 nucleotides align to TRBD1. This CDR3 is 14 amino acids long. The germline V gene encodes CDR1 SGDLS and CDR2 YYNGEE. V lost 3 bases, J lost 5 bases, and 6 bases stayed unmatched.

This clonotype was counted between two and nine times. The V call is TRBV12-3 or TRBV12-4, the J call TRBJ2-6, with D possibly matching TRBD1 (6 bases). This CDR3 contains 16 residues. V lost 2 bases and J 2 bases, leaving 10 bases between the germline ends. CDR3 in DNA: TGTGCCAGCAGTTTAACGACAGGAGCTGGGGCCAACGTCCTGACTTTC. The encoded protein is CASSLTTGAGANVLTF.

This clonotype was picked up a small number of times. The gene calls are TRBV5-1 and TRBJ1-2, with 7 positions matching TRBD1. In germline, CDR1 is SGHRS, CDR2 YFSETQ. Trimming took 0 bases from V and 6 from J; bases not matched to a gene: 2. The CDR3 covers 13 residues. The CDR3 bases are TGCGCCAGCAGCTTGGCGACAGGGCATGGCTACACCTTC. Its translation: CASSLATGHGYTF.

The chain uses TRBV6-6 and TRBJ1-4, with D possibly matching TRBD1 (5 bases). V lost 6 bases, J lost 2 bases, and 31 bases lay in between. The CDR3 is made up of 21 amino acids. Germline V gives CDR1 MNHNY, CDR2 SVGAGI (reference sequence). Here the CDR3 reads CASRKYGAGQASSSTNEKLFF. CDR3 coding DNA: TGTGCCAGCAGGAAGTACGGCGCGGGGCAGGCCTCAAGTTCGACTAATGAAAAACTGTTTTTT.

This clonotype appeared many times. The CDR3 protein is CASSLTGGSEKLFF. In nucleotides, the CDR3 is TGTGCCAGCAGCTTAACAGGGGGCAGTGAAAAACTGTTTTTT. The chain joins TRBV7-2 to TRBJ1-4, with 9 bases that match TRBD1. V trimming: 2 bases; J trimming: 7 bases; junction bases outside the gene matches: 2. From germline, CDR1 is SGHTA and CDR2 FQGNSA. The CDR3 runs to 14 residues.

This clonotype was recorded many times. CDR3 sequence: CASRFRDRAYEQYF. The CDR3, as DNA: TGTGCCAGCAGATTCCGGGACAGGGCCTACGAGCAGTACTTC. The chain combines TRBV27 with TRBJ2-7; 9 nucleotides agree with TRBD1. The CDR3 sequence is 14 residues long. V gave up 6 bases and J gave up 2 bases; unmatched junction bases: 5. The V gene's germline CDR1 is MNHEY and CDR2 SMNVEV (reference sequence).

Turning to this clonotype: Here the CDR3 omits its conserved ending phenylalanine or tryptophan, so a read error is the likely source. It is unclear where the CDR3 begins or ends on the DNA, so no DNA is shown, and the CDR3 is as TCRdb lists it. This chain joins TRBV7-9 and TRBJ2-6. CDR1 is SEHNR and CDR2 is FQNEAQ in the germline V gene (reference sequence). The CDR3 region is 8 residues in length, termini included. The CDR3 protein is CASSLVTS.

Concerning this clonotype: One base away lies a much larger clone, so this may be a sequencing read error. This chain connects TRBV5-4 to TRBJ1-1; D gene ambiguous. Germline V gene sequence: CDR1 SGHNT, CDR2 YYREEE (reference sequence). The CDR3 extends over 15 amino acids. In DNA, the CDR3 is TGTGCCATCTCGCTTGGGCCGGGCCGACGCACTAAAGCTTTCTTT. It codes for CAISLGPGRRTKAFF.

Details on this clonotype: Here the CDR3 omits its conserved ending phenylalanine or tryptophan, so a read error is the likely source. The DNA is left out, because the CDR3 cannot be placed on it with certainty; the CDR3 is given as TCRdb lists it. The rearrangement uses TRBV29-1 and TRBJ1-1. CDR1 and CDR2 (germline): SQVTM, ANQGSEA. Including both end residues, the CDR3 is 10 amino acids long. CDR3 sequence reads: CSAAAAKANY.

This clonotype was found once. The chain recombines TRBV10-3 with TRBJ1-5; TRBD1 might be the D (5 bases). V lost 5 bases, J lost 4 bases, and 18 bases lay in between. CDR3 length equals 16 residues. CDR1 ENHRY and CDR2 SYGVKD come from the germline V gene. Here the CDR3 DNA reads TGTGCCATCAGTTATATCTTAGGGGCGAGGAATCAGCCCCAGCATTTT. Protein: CAISYILGARNQPQHF.

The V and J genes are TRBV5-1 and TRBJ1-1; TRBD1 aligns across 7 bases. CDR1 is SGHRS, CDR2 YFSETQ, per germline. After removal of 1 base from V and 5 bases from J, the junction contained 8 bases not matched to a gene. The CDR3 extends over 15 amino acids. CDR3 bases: TGCGCCAGCAGCTTGCATCCAACGACAGGGACTGAAGCTTTCTTT. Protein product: CASSLHPTTGTEAFF. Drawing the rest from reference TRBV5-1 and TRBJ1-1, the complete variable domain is KAGVTQTPRYLIKTRGQQVTLSCSPISGHRSVSWYQQTPGQGLQFLFEYFSETQRNKGNFPGRFSGRQFSNSRSEMNVSTLELGDSALYLCASSLHPTTGTEAFFGQGTRLTVV.